The 21 T cell receptor beta chains below all came from one sample that was sequenced in a study of control samples from healthy donors and cancer patients (dated by TCRdb to the early 2020s). Preparation of the library involved the immunoSEQ multiplex PCR assay. This is the immuneACCESS table as TCRdb keeps it, with only in-frame sequences that have V and J called. A part of the clones is gone; compared with another copy, unresolved V genes explain less than half, and the rest is unexplained. Recorded for this sample are some 79,000 clones; roughly 87% of them occurred a single time. The ten largest clones take up under 4.5% of the sample. Material: blood. These receptors all stem from a woman in her forties or fifties in good health.

CDR3 sequence reads: CATSDLAAYNEQFF. CDR3 in DNA: TGTGCCACCAGTGATTTGGCTGCTTACAATGAGCAGTTCTTC. This sequence joins TRBV24-1 and TRBJ2-1; D not certain. Germline CDR1 is KGHDR and CDR2 is SFDVKD. This CDR3 is 14 amino acids long. Between the trimmed V and J ends, which lost 0 bases and 4 bases, there was a span of 6 bases.

The J gene is TRBJ2-3, the V gene TRBV5-1, with D maybe TRBD1 (6 bases). V gave up 5 bases and J gave up 5 bases, with 12 bases separating them. Germline V gene sequence: CDR1 SGHRS, CDR2 YFSETQ. CDR3 length equals 13 residues. CDR3 loop: CASSEHREDTQYF. The CDR3 DNA reads as TGCGCCAGCAGTGAACACAGGGAAGATACGCAGTATTTT.

V gene TRBV11-3 combines with J gene TRBJ2-7, with 11 bases aligning to TRBD2. This CDR3 spans 14 amino acids. With V trimmed by 4 bases and J by 6 bases, 5 bases remained unmatched. Germline CDR1 is SGHNT and CDR2 is YENEEA. The CDR3 DNA follows: TGTGCCAGCAGCTACACTAGCGGGAGTATCGAGCAGTACTTC. It encodes CASSYTSGSIEQYF.

The chain is built from TRBV9 and TRBJ1-5, with D possibly TRBD1 on 5 matching bases. This CDR3 contains 17 residues. Trimming took 5 bases from V and 7 from J, leaving 25 bases between them. Germline V lookup: CDR1 SGDLS, CDR2 YYNGEE. CDR3 in DNA: TGTGCCAGCAGTCGAGGTGGGGCCCTGAATGAGGGACAGCCCCAGCATTTT. Translating it yields CASSRGGALNEGQPQHF. The variable domain in full, completed from reference TRBV9 and TRBJ1-5, reads DSGVTQTPKHLITATGQRVTLRCSPRSGDLSVYWYQQSLDQGLQFLIQYYNGEERAKGNILERFSAQQFPDLHSELNLSSLELGDSALYFCASSRGGALNEGQPQHFGDGTRLSIL.

The chain uses TRBV5-1 and TRBJ1-1; 7 nucleotides align to TRBD1. The germline CDR1 and CDR2 sequences are SGHRS and YFSETQ. This CDR3 contains 15 residues. J was trimmed by 0 bases and V by 6 bases; bases with no gene match: 8. The CDR3 is CASTRQGGVNTEAFF. The CDR3 DNA is TGCGCCAGCACCCGACAGGGAGGGGTGAACACTGAAGCTTTCTTT.

The rearrangement joins TRBV19 to TRBJ1-1; D call uncertain. CDR1 is LNHDA and CDR2 is SQIVND in the germline V gene (reference sequence). The CDR3 totals 16 residues. Trimming took off 4 bases at V and 4 bases at J, with 19 bases between the two ends. Here the CDR3 DNA reads TGTGCCAGTAGTACCGCTCGCGGTGGTCGCGGCACTGAAGCTTTCTTT. Encoded protein: CASSTARGGRGTEAFF.

The gene calls are TRBV30 and TRBJ2-4, with D possibly being TRBD1 (6 bases). The CDR3 sequence is 16 residues long. Germline V gene lookup returns CDR1 GTSNPN and CDR2 SVGIG (reference sequence). Trimming left V 1 base short and J 0 bases short, with 13 bases between. The CDR3 spells CAWSAQGILAKNIQYF. Here the CDR3 DNA reads TGTGCCTGGAGTGCTCAGGGGATACTAGCCAAAAACATTCAGTACTTC.

The gene calls are TRBV19 and TRBJ2-2; 7 positions match TRBD2. The CDR3 sequence is 14 residues long. The germline gives CDR1 LNHDA, CDR2 SQIVND (reference sequence). Unmatched junction bases numbered 6, after V lost 6 bases and J lost 5 bases. CDR3 nucleotides: TGTGCCAGTAGACCGACTAGCAGTACCGGGGAGCTGTTTTTT. This gives the protein CASRPTSSTGELFF.

The V gene is TRBV5-4, the J gene TRBJ2-7, with 7 bases fitting TRBD2. Germline V gene sequence: CDR1 SGHNT, CDR2 YYREEE (reference sequence). The junction had 4 bases not matched to a gene; V was cut back by 2 bases and J by 2 bases. This CDR3 is built from 14 residues. CDR3 in DNA: TGTGCCAGCAGCTTCCGAGGGAGGGCCTACGAGCAGTACTTC. The encoded protein is CASSFRGRAYEQYF.

This rearrangement joins TRBV18 to TRBJ1-4; 8 bases are a match to TRBD1. The V and J ends lost 2 bases and 8 bases, in that order; junction bases with no gene match: 10. The CDR3 runs to 16 residues. CDR1 KGHSH and CDR2 LQKENI come from the germline V gene. The CDR3 sequence: CASSPNLGQGEEKLFF. For the CDR3, the DNA is TGTGCCAGCTCACCAAATCTCGGACAGGGCGAAGAAAAACTGTTTTTT.

This clone was counted a single time. The V gene is TRBV7-9, the J gene TRBJ2-3; a weak D match, TRBD1 (6 bases). There are 14 residues in the CDR3. The V gene's germline CDR1 is SEHNR and CDR2 FQNEAQ (reference sequence). V was shortened by 2 bases and J by 3 bases, with 9 bases between the two germline ends. CDR3 bases: TGTGCCAGCAGCTTAACGGACAGAACAGATACGCAGTATTTT. The encoded protein is CASSLTDRTDTQYF.

This clone is a singleton in its sample. J is TRBJ1-2 and V is TRBV6-5, with TRBD1 matching 8 bases. The germline V gene encodes CDR1 MNHEY and CDR2 SVGAGI. The CDR3 is 13 amino acids. The junction had 5 bases not matched to a gene; V was cut back by 6 bases and J by 5 bases. This CDR3 reads CASSTGTGYGYTF. DNA of the CDR3: TGTGCCAGCAGCACCGGGACAGGATATGGCTACACCTTC.

V gene TRBV11-2 combines with J gene TRBJ2-5; a weak D match, TRBD2 (5 bases). Germline-derived CDR1 and CDR2 are SGHAT and FQNNGV. V gave up 4 bases and J gave up 5 bases, with 17 bases separating them. The CDR3 has 15 amino acids. The CDR3 loop reads CASSSDLTGWETQYF. The CDR3 DNA follows: TGTGCCAGCAGCTCAGATCTAACGGGATGGGAGACCCAGTACTTC.

This clone was recorded once. This chain uses TRBV30 with TRBJ2-3; 13 bases map to TRBD2. From germline, CDR1 is GTSNPN and CDR2 SVGIG (reference sequence). This CDR3 has 14 amino acids. The junction had 2 bases not matched to a gene; V was cut back by 5 bases and J by 3 bases. The CDR3 coding sequence is TGTGCCTGGGGACTAGCGGGAGCAACAGATACGCAGTATTTT. Its translation: CAWGLAGATDTQYF.

This sequence joins TRBV7-2 and TRBJ1-1, with D possibly being TRBD1 (5 bases). The CDR3 length is 15 residues. V lost 2 bases to trimming and J lost 5 bases, with 15 bases between them. Germline CDR1 reads SGHTA; CDR2 reads FQGNSA. CDR3 region: CASSLRRGEGTEAFF. In DNA form, the CDR3 reads TGTGCCAGCAGCTTAAGGAGGGGCGAAGGTACTGAAGCTTTCTTT.

This sequence joins TRBV5-4 and TRBJ2-3; no firm D call. The V and J ends lost 1 base and 2 bases respectively, with 14 bases between them. Per germline, CDR1 SGHNT and CDR2 YYREEE (reference sequence). The CDR3 is 16 residues long. As DNA, the CDR3 is TGTGCCAGCAGCTTGAAATTTGGCGGCTTCACAGATACGCAGTATTTT. Its protein product is CASSLKFGGFTDTQYF.

The chain links TRBV6-5 to TRBJ2-3, with 10 bases that match TRBD1. The germline CDR1 and CDR2 sequences are MNHEY and SVGAGI. This CDR3 is built from 15 residues. The V gene end was trimmed by 5 bases and the J gene end by 1 base; junction bases not matched to a gene: 3. CDR3 bases: TGTGCCAGCAGTACCGGGACAGGGGGCACAGATACGCAGTATTTT. Protein product: CASSTGTGGTDTQYF.

The V and J genes are TRBV5-1 and TRBJ1-3; 7 bases align to TRBD1. Per the germline V gene, CDR1 is SGHRS and CDR2 is YFSETQ. The CDR3 extends over 16 amino acids. V shed 4 bases and J 0 bases; nucleotides not matched to a gene: 7. For the CDR3, the DNA is TGCGCCAGCAGCAGGGACAGTCTCTCCTCTGGAAACACCATATATTTT. This sequence encodes CASSRDSLSSGNTIYF.

V is TRBV6-5 and J is TRBJ2-1; no firm D call. Germline CDR1 MNHEY, CDR2 SVGAGI. V lost 6 bases and J lost 3, with 12 bases in between. The CDR3 length is 14 residues. The CDR3 bases are TGTGCCAGCAGCCTACAACTAATCTACAATGAGCAGTTCTTC. Amino acid sequence: CASSLQLIYNEQFF.

The chain joins TRBV9 to TRBJ2-7; 7 bases align to TRBD2. In germline, CDR1 is SGDLS, CDR2 YYNGEE. The CDR3 sequence is 16 residues long. The J segment lost 6 bases and the V segment lost 2 bases, leaving 14 bases of the junction unmatched. The CDR3 region has the DNA TGTGCCAGCAGCGTCGGGGGAGGGAGAGGCTTCCGCGAGCAGTACTTC. It translates to CASSVGGGRGFREQYF.

In DNA form, the CDR3 reads TGCAGTGCTAGTACGGCGGGAAATGAGCAGTTCTTC. It encodes CSASTAGNEQFF. This sequence joins TRBV20-1 and TRBJ2-1; D is possibly TRBD2 (6 bases). The germline V gene encodes CDR1 DFQATT and CDR2 SNEGSKA (reference sequence). There are 12 residues in the CDR3. The V end lost 3 bases, the J end lost 7 bases, and 10 bases lay between the germline ends.